These 15 T cell receptor beta chains were all obtained from the same sample, sequenced in a study of blood T cell repertoires in COVID-19. Sequencing was performed with immunoSEQ multiplex PCR; in TCRdb, only in-frame clones are kept and a portion is missing. Of just under 90,000 clones listed, 70% to 90% are singletons. The sequenced sample was peripheral blood. Source of these receptors: a woman older than 75 with acute or convalescent COVID-19.

The chain combines TRBV23-1 with TRBJ2-7; perhaps TRBD1 as D (5 bases). TRBV23-1 is flagged as an ORF with uncertain function. Trimming pared 0 bases from V and 0 bases from J, leaving 12 bases between. The CDR3 spans 16 residues. CDR3 DNA: TGCGCCAGCAGTCAATCGAAGGGGCCCTCCTCCTACGAGCAGTACTTC. Protein sequence: CASSQSKGPSSYEQYF.

The chain recombines TRBV7-3 with TRBJ2-2; possibly TRBD1 for D (5 bases). CDR1 is SGHTA and CDR2 is FQGTGA in the germline V gene. This CDR3 has 13 amino acids. V was clipped by 5 bases and J by 4 bases, with 8 bases between them. CDR3 sequence: CASSQTVTGELFF. The CDR3 nucleotides read TGTGCCAGCAGCCAGACAGTCACCGGGGAGCTGTTTTTT. Filled out from reference TRBV7-3 and TRBJ2-2, the complete variable domain reads GAGVSQTPSNKVTEKGKYVELRCDPISGHTALYWYRQSLGQGPEFLIYFQGTGAADDSGLPNDRFFAVRPEGSVSTLKIQRTERGDSAVYLCASSQTVTGELFFGEGSRLTVL.

The chain couples TRBV30 to TRBJ2-7; 11 positions agree with TRBD2. The CDR3 covers 16 residues. J was trimmed by 3 bases and V by 3 bases; bases with no gene match: 10. Per the germline V gene, CDR1 is GTSNPN and CDR2 is SVGIG (reference sequence). The CDR3, as DNA: TGTGCCTGGAGGTTTAGCGGGGGGGCGTGGAGCTACGAGCAGTACTTC. Its protein is CAWRFSGGAWSYEQYF.

In its sample, this clone was seen a few times. The chain joins TRBV7-9 to TRBJ2-7; perhaps TRBD2 as D (6 bases). The germline V gene has CDR1 SEHNR and CDR2 FQNEAQ (reference sequence). The ends were cut back, 5 bases at V and 5 bases at J, with 10 bases in the middle. This CDR3 is built from 12 residues. This chain's CDR3 is CASSLGLNEQYF. Written as DNA, the CDR3 is TGTGCCAGCAGCCTAGGACTAAACGAGCAGTACTTC.

This sequence joins TRBV9 and TRBJ2-1; no firm D call. Trimming stripped 0 bases from V and 8 bases from J, with 9 bases between. Looked up from germline, CDR1 is SGDLS and CDR2 is YYNGEE. The CDR3 has 13 amino acids. CDR3 residues: CASSVAPFDEQFF. The CDR3 bases are TGTGCCAGCAGCGTAGCTCCGTTCGATGAGCAGTTCTTC. The full variable domain, rest sourced from reference TRBV9 and TRBJ2-1, is DSGVTQTPKHLITATGQRVTLRCSPRSGDLSVYWYQQSLDQGLQFLIQYYNGEERAKGNILERFSAQQFPDLHSELNLSSLELGDSALYFCASSVAPFDEQFFGPGTRLTVL.

The chain carries TRBV28 and TRBJ1-2; 11 bases are shared with TRBD1. Losses at the gene ends were 5 bases for V and 7 bases for J; bases not matched to a gene: 9. The CDR3 runs 15 residues. Germline V CDR1 and CDR2: MDHEN, SYDVKM. The CDR3 sequence: CASSSPRTGGFGYTF. In nucleotides, the CDR3 is TGTGCCAGCAGTAGCCCCCGGACAGGGGGCTTTGGCTACACCTTC.

This chain links TRBV3-1 (or the pseudogene TRBV3-2) with TRBJ1-5; TRBD1 matches 9 bases. From germline, CDR1 is LGHDT and CDR2 YNNKEL (reference sequence). The CDR3 is 16 residues long. J lost 4 bases, V lost 0 bases, and 4 bases had no gene match. The CDR3 DNA is TGTGCCAGCAGCCAAGAAGTGGGACAGGGAAATCAGCCCCAGCATTTT. As protein: CASSQEVGQGNQPQHF.

The rearrangement joins TRBV2 to TRBJ1-5; tentative D call: TRBD1 (6 bases). Germline loops: CDR1 SNHLY, CDR2 FYNNEI. This CDR3 contains 15 residues. V shed 8 bases and J shed 1 base, with 15 bases lying between them. The CDR3 is CASGVGGASNQPQHF. In nucleotides, the CDR3 is TGTGCCAGCGGGGTCGGGGGGGCGAGCAATCAGCCCCAGCATTTT.

The CDR3: CASSRPTRGEGYTF. The DNA for the CDR3 is TGTGCCAGCAGCCGACCCACAAGGGGCGAAGGCTACACCTTC. The rearrangement joins TRBV7-8 to TRBJ1-2; TRBD1 might be the D (5 bases). Trimming removed 5 bases at V and 8 bases at J, with 18 bases between. The CDR3 runs 14 residues. Germline V gene lookup returns CDR1 SGHVS and CDR2 FQNEAQ.

This clone has only one observation. The genes are TRBV28 and TRBJ1-4; TRBD1 matches 7 bases. Germline trimming cut 6 bases from V and 8 bases from J; bases unmatched to any gene: 15. This CDR3 region has 16 residues. Germline CDR1 MDHEN, CDR2 SYDVKM. This CDR3 is CASRPSNGQGEEKLFF. CDR3 nucleotide sequence: TGTGCCAGCAGGCCATCCAACGGGCAGGGGGAGGAAAAACTGTTTTTT.

The V gene is TRBV7-8, the J gene TRBJ1-5; D is perhaps TRBD1 (6 bases). Germline CDR1 and CDR2: SGHVS and FQNEAQ. V was cut by 5 bases and J by 6 bases, with 17 bases left in between. This CDR3 has 15 amino acids. This CDR3 reads CASSPGRGWGQPQHF. The CDR3 DNA reads as TGTGCCAGCAGCCCAGGCAGGGGTTGGGGTCAGCCCCAGCATTTT.

In its sample, this clone was seen a few times. The chain combines TRBV19 with TRBJ1-6, with TRBD1 matching 7 bases. This CDR3 has 15 residues. The junction had 8 bases not matched to a gene; V was cut back by 8 bases and J by 4 bases. Germline CDR1 and CDR2: LNHDA and SQIVND (reference sequence). The CDR3 loop is CASSSPGQYNSPLHF. The CDR3 DNA reads TGTGCCAGTTCTTCGCCGGGACAGTATAATTCACCCCTCCACTTT.

This chain uses TRBV5-4 with TRBJ2-3; 13 nucleotides match TRBD2. V dropped 2 bases and J dropped 6; count of bases not matched to a gene: 9. The CDR3 runs 17 residues. Germline CDR1 reads SGHNT; CDR2 reads YYREEE (reference sequence). The CDR3 region is CASSFAPGTSGKDTQYF. CDR3 nucleotides: TGTGCCAGCAGCTTTGCTCCCGGGACTAGCGGGAAGGATACGCAGTATTTT.

The gene calls are TRBV5-8 and TRBJ1-2; D possibly corresponds to TRBD1 (5 bases). The V gene's germline CDR1 is SGHTS and CDR2 YDEGEE. This CDR3 comprises 15 residues. Trimming took off 6 bases at V and 0 bases at J, with 15 bases between the two ends. CDR3 sequence reads: CASTITGASNYGYTF. Written as DNA, the CDR3 is TGTGCCAGCACCATTACTGGGGCCTCTAACTATGGCTACACCTTC.

The chain joins TRBV7-2 to TRBJ1-1; 10 bases are shared with TRBD1. Looked up from germline, CDR1 is SGHTA and CDR2 is FQGNSA. The V gene end was trimmed by 5 bases and the J gene end by 4 bases; junction bases not matched to a gene: 7. The CDR3 contains 15 residues. In DNA, the CDR3 is TGTGCCAGCAGCACCACTTGGACAGGGGGCACTGAAGCTTTCTTT. This codes for CASSTTWTGGTEAFF.